This passage covers 24 T cell receptor beta chains from one sample sequenced in a study of T cell repertoires in cytomegalovirus infection. From the reads, TCRdb called clonotypes with MiXCR, one entry per CDR3 protein. The repertoire includes some 200,000 distinct CDR3 sequences, about 39% of them detected once, and around 60% sits in the top ten. These receptors have no identified antigens. Sequences were derived from CD8+ T cells from cultured PBMCs, sampled from culture after CMV antigen stimulation. These receptor sequences come from a human donor in good health (CMV status not recorded). Some clones in this sample may be carry-over from other donors' samples.

This chain joins TRBV28 and TRBJ2-7; TRBD1 agrees at 10 bases. V shed 0 bases, J shed 4 bases, and the junction held 3 bases outside the gene matches. CDR3 length equals 15 residues. Germline CDR1 and CDR2: MDHEN and SYDVKM. CDR3 DNA: TGTGCCAGCAGTTTATGGGGGACAGGGGTGTACGAGCAGTACTTC. Translation: CASSLWGTGVYEQYF.

The chain's CDR3 is CASSFAPREGRTDTQYF. Here the CDR3 DNA reads TGTGCCAGCAGTTTCGCCCCCCGGGAGGGCCGGACAGATACGCAGTATTTT. The V and J genes are TRBV12-3 or TRBV12-4 and TRBJ2-3, with 8 bases aligning to TRBD2. This CDR3 has 17 amino acids. The junction had 11 bases not matched to a gene; V was cut back by 3 bases and J by 3 bases.

The rearrangement links TRBV7-9 to TRBJ1-1; D is ambiguous. Germline V gene lookup returns CDR1 SEHNR and CDR2 FQNEAQ (reference sequence). The CDR3 contains 15 residues. Deletions cut 5 bases from V and 1 base from J, with 14 bases between. The CDR3 reads CASSPPDSGNTEAFF. The CDR3 DNA is TGTGCCAGCAGCCCCCCGGACTCAGGGAACACTGAAGCTTTCTTT. The entire variable domain, with the rest obtained from reference TRBV7-9 and TRBJ1-1, is as follows: DTGVSQNPRHKITKRGQNVTFRCDPISEHNRLYWYRQTLGQGPEFLTYFQNEAQLEKSRLLSDRFSAERPKGSFSTLEIQRTEQGDSAMYLCASSPPDSGNTEAFFGQGTRLTVV.

This clonotype showed up just a few times. The CDR3: CASSQDRAGITYEQYF. The CDR3 DNA reads as TGCGCCAGCAGCCAAGATCGAGCGGGGATAACCTACGAGCAGTACTTC. J is TRBJ2-7 and V is TRBV4-3; 7 positions match TRBD2. CDR3 length: 16 residues. CDR1 and CDR2 (germline): LGHNA, YSLEER. V dropped 0 bases and J dropped 2; count of bases not matched to a gene: 7.

This clonotype was counted at least ten times. The gene calls are TRBV7-9 and TRBJ1-5; weak D call: TRBD1 (6 bases). The CDR3 sequence is 13 residues long. V was clipped by 5 bases and J by 6 bases, with 11 bases between them. The germline V gene encodes CDR1 SEHNR and CDR2 FQNEAQ (reference sequence). CDR3 DNA sequence: TGTGCCAGCAGCCCAGGGGTACGTCAGCCCCAGCATTTT. Its translation: CASSPGVRQPQHF.

The chain uses TRBV6-1 and TRBJ2-3; 10 positions agree with TRBD2. The V and J ends lost 2 bases and 5 bases, in that order; junction bases with no gene match: 13. The CDR3 runs to 18 residues. Germline V gives CDR1 MNHNS, CDR2 SASEGT. CDR3 sequence: CASSENGASGGPGDTQYF. The CDR3 DNA reads as TGTGCCAGCAGTGAAAATGGAGCTAGCGGGGGACCGGGAGATACGCAGTATTTT.

V usage is TRBV19 and J usage is TRBJ2-2, with D possibly called TRBD1 or TRBD2 (5 bases each). Trimming took off 3 bases at V and 3 bases at J, with 14 bases between the two ends. The germline gives CDR1 LNHDA, CDR2 SQIVND (reference sequence). The CDR3 covers 16 residues. CDR3 nucleotides: TGTGCCAGTAGTATGAGGAGGCAGGGCGACACCGGGGAGCTGTTTTTT. Translation gives CASSMRRQGDTGELFF.

On this clonotype itself: An end of the junction does not agree with germline; a read error may underlie this. The chain joins TRBV28 to TRBJ2-1; D may be TRBD1 (6 bases). CDR1 and CDR2 (germline): MDHEN, SYDVKM. The CDR3 is 19 residues long. This CDR3 reads CASSKFKKRRRDTYNEQFF. For the CDR3, the DNA is TGTGCCAGCAGTAAATTCAAAAAGCGTCGTCGGGACACCTATAATGAGCAGTTCTTC.

V is TRBV11-1 and J is TRBJ2-7; 8 positions agree with TRBD2. Per germline, CDR1 SGHAT and CDR2 FQDESV (reference sequence). This CDR3 spans 14 amino acids. V trimming: 4 bases; J trimming: 5 bases; junction bases outside the gene matches: 7. The CDR3 protein is CASSSTGTRHEQYF. In nucleotides, the CDR3 is TGTGCCAGCAGCTCCACCGGGACTAGGCACGAGCAGTACTTC.

Details on this clonotype: Germline is not matched at one junction end, which may reflect a read error. The J gene is TRBJ2-3, the V gene TRBV7-8; 11 nucleotides line up with TRBD1. Germline V CDR1 and CDR2: SGHVS, FQNEAQ. The CDR3 is made up of 16 amino acids. Here the CDR3 reads CASSRTGTGGRDTKYF. CDR3 DNA: TGTGCAAGCAGCCGGACCGGGACAGGGGGTAGAGATACGAAGTATTTT.

This clonotype was picked up a small number of times. The CDR3 region has the DNA TGTGCCAGCATGGACTTATCTGGGGCCAACGTCCTGACTTTC. Encoded protein: CASMDLSGANVLTF. V gene TRBV14 combines with J gene TRBJ2-6; D is possibly TRBD2 (5 bases). Germline CDR1 SGHDN, CDR2 FVKESK. With 7 bases removed from V and 1 base from J, the gap between germline ends came to 8 bases. The CDR3 has 14 amino acids. The full variable domain, its missing parts supplied by reference TRBV14 and TRBJ2-6, is EAGVTQFPSHSVIEKGQTVTLRCDPISGHDNLYWYRRVMGKEIKFLLHFVKESKQDESGMPNNRFLAERTGGTYSTLKVQPAELEDSGVYFCASMDLSGANVLTFGAGSRLTVL.

This clonotype was detected a few times. The chain employs TRBV27 and TRBJ1-4; TRBD1 matches 8 bases. From germline, CDR1 is MNHEY and CDR2 SMNVEV (reference sequence). V was clipped by 6 bases and J by 2 bases; unmatched bases: 5. CDR3 size: 15 residues. In nucleotides, the CDR3 is TGTGCCAGCAGGCGGTGGACAGGGACTAATGAAAAACTGTTTTTT. The encoded protein is CASRRWTGTNEKLFF.

This clonotype was observed a handful of times. The V gene is TRBV12-5, the J gene TRBJ2-1; either TRBD1 or TRBD2 may fit D (5 bases each). CDR1 and CDR2 (germline): LGHNT, FRNRAP. The CDR3 is made up of 15 amino acids. The germline V and J ends were trimmed by 2 bases and 3 bases, with 11 bases remaining between them. The CDR3 region has the DNA TGTGCTAGTGGTTTGTCCGGGACGGTCTACAATGAGCAGTTCTTC. It encodes CASGLSGTVYNEQFF.

The table lists this clonotype with many counts. V and J are TRBV7-2 and TRBJ2-5, with 7 bases identical to TRBD1. Germline loops: CDR1 SGHTA, CDR2 FQGNSA. This CDR3 contains 13 residues. J was trimmed by 5 bases and V by 5 bases; bases with no gene match: 5. CDR3 nucleotide sequence: TGTGCCAGCAGCCTCCAGGGGGTTGAGACCCAGTACTTC. It yields the protein CASSLQGVETQYF. Filled out from reference TRBV7-2 and TRBJ2-5, the complete variable domain reads GAGVSQSPSNKVTEKGKDVELRCDPISGHTALYWYRQSLGQGLEFLIYFQGNSAPDKSGLPSDRFSAERTGGSVSTLTIQRTQQEDSAVYLCASSLQGVETQYFGPGTRLLVL.

This chain joins TRBV11-2 and TRBJ2-1; 11 bases agree with TRBD1. V was clipped by 4 bases and J by 9 bases; unmatched bases: 5. CDR1 SGHAT and CDR2 FQNNGV come from the germline V gene. This CDR3 is built from 14 residues. The DNA of the CDR3 is TGTGCCAGCAGCTCTCCGGGACAGGGGGGTGAGCAGTTCTTC. It translates to CASSSPGQGGEQFF. Combining the CDR3 with reference TRBV11-2 and TRBJ2-1 gives the whole variable domain EAGVAQSPRYKIIEKRQSVAFWCNPISGHATLYWYQQILGQGPKLLIQFQNNGVVDDSQLPKDRFSAERLKGVDSTLKIQPAKLEDSAVYLCASSSPGQGGEQFFGPGTRLTVL.

The gene calls are TRBV5-4 and TRBJ2-7; 12 bases align to TRBD2. Unmatched junction bases numbered 7, after V lost 3 bases and J lost 6 bases. Germline assignment: CDR1 SGHNT and CDR2 YYREEE (reference sequence). This CDR3 region has 15 residues. CDR3 nucleotide sequence: TGTGCCAGCAGCTCCGGGACTAGCGGGTTATCCGAGCAGTACTTC. Translating gives CASSSGTSGLSEQYF. Variable domain in full (rest from reference TRBV5-4 and TRBJ2-7): ETGVTQSPTHLIKTRGQQVTLRCSSQSGHNTVSWYQQALGQGPQFIFQYYREEENGRGNFPPRFSGLQFPNYSSELNVNALELDDSALYLCASSSGTSGLSEQYFGPGTRLTVT.

In this sample, this clonotype turned up a few times. The chain employs TRBV25-1 and TRBJ2-6; 14 nucleotides agree with TRBD2. The CDR3 is made up of 24 amino acids. The germline CDR1 and CDR2 sequences are MGHDK and SYGVNS. Trimming at V came to 1 base and at J to 4 bases, leaving 21 bases not matched to a gene. DNA for the CDR3: TGTGCCAGCAGTGAATCGGTCCCCGGGACTAGCGGGAGAGTGTTCAGAGTCGGGGCCAACGTCCTGACTTTC. Its protein product is CASSESVPGTSGRVFRVGANVLTF.

This chain uses TRBV27 with TRBJ1-2; TRBD1 might be the D (6 bases). Per the germline V gene, CDR1 is MNHEY and CDR2 is SMNVEV (reference sequence). This CDR3 is 14 amino acids long. Between the trimmed V and J ends, which lost 5 bases and 5 bases, there was a span of 15 bases. The CDR3 DNA reads as TGTGCCAGCAGTCCCCTGGGGGGGGCGTATGGCTACACCTTC. Translation gives CASSPLGGAYGYTF.

As for this clonotype: No conserved phenylalanine or tryptophan ends this CDR3, so it is likely a read error. The chain couples TRBV27 to TRBJ2-2; D gene ambiguous. This CDR3 spans 14 amino acids. V lost 6 bases, J lost 7 bases, and 15 bases lay in between. In germline, CDR1 is MNHEY, CDR2 SMNVEV (reference sequence). The CDR3 DNA sequence: TGTGCCAGCAGCACACTCAGGTATTACGGGGAGCTGTTTTTA. Translated: CASSTLRYYGELFL.

CDR3 protein: CASSLRNKEAFF. DNA of the CDR3: TGTGCCAGCAGCTTACGGAACAAGGAAGCTTTCTTT. The rearrangement links TRBV5-4 to TRBJ1-1; the D is unclear. The germline gives CDR1 SGHNT, CDR2 YYREEE (reference sequence). This CDR3 spans 12 amino acids. Trimming took 2 bases from V and 8 from J, leaving 10 bases between them.

The chain has TRBV20-1 and TRBJ2-1; the match to TRBD2 covers 9 bases. The CDR3 runs to 16 residues. V gave up 5 bases and J gave up 2 bases; unmatched junction bases: 10. Germline CDR1 and CDR2: DFQATT and SNEGSKA (reference sequence). This CDR3 is CSAFSPQRGAYNEQFF. CDR3 bases: TGCAGTGCTTTCTCCCCCCAGCGGGGGGCCTACAATGAGCAGTTCTTC.

The chain carries TRBV6-5 and TRBJ1-3; no definite D call. The CDR3 totals 14 residues. With 8 bases removed from V and 0 bases from J, the gap between germline ends came to 11 bases. Germline CDR1 MNHEY, CDR2 SVGAGI. The CDR3 here is CASGAQISGNTIYF. DNA for the CDR3: TGTGCCAGCGGCGCACAAATCTCTGGAAACACCATATATTTT.

This clonotype was observed a few times. The rearrangement links TRBV7-2 to TRBJ2-3, with 9 bases aligning to TRBD2. CDR1 SGHTA and CDR2 FQGNSA come from the germline V gene. The CDR3 runs to 17 residues. Unmatched junction bases numbered 9, after V lost 2 bases and J lost 3 bases. The CDR3 loop is CASSLNGGLARTDTQYF. The CDR3 coding sequence is TGTGCCAGCAGCTTAAACGGAGGACTAGCGAGGACAGATACGCAGTATTTT. Filled out from reference TRBV7-2 and TRBJ2-3, the complete variable domain reads GAGVSQSPSNKVTEKGKDVELRCDPISGHTALYWYRQSLGQGLEFLIYFQGNSAPDKSGLPSDRFSAERTGGSVSTLTIQRTQQEDSAVYLCASSLNGGLARTDTQYFGPGTRLTVL.

The V gene is TRBV20-1, the J gene TRBJ1-5; 12 bases match TRBD1. This CDR3 is 15 amino acids long. In germline, CDR1 is DFQATT, CDR2 SNEGSKA (reference sequence). J gave up 6 bases and V 3 bases, and 6 bases lay outside the gene matches. This chain's CDR3 is CSASPGTGGRQPQHF. DNA for the CDR3: TGCAGTGCTAGTCCCGGGACAGGGGGCCGTCAGCCCCAGCATTTT.